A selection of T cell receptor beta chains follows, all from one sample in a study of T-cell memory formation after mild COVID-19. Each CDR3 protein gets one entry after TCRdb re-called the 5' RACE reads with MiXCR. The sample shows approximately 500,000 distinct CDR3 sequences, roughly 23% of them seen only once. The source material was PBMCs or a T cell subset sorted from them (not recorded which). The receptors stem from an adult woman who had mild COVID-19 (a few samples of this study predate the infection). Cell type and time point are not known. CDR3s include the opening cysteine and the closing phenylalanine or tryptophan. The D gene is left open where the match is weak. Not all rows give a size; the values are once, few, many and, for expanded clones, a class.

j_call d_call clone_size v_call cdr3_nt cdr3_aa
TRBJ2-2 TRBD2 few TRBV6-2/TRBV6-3 TGTGCCAGCAGTCGGACTAGCGGTAGGAACACCGGGGAGCTGTTTTTT CASSRTSGRNTGELFF
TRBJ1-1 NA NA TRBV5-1 TGCGCCAGCAGCTCCGGGCAGGGATCTGAAGCTTTCTTT CASSSGQGSEAFF
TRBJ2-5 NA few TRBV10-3 TGTGCCATCAGGGGTGTGGCGGGCGAGACCCAGTACTTC CAIRGVAGETQYF
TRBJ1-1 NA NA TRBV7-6 TGTGCCAGCAGCGTCCAGTCATACACTGAAGCTTTCTTT CASSVQSYTEAFF
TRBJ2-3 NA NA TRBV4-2 TGTGACAGCAGCCCCCGAAGACTCACAGATACGCAGTATTTT CDSSPRRLTDTQYF
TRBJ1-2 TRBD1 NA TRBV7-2 TGTGCCAGCAGCTTCCGGGGGGCGGGACAGGGAATTGGCTACACCTTC CASSFRGAGQGIGYTF
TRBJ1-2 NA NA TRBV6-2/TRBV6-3 TGTGCCAGCAGAGACTATGGCTACACCTTC CASRDYGYTF
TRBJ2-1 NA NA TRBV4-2 TGTGCCAGCAGCCAAGTAGGGACTCACGGGGATGAGCAGTTCTTC CASSQVGTHGDEQFF
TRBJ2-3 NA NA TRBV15 TGTGCCATCAGGGACCTTAGCACAGATACGCAGTATTTT CAIRDLSTDTQYF
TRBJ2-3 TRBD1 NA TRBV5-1 TGCGCCAGCAGTCCGACAGGGTCCATCCCCACAGATACGCAGTATTTT CASSPTGSIPTDTQYF
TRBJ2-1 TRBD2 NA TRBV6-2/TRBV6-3 TGTGCCAGCAGGGGGAGGGATTACAATGAGCAGTTCTTC CASRGRDYNEQFF
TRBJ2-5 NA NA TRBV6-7 TGTGCCAGCCCGACAGGAGGGCAAGAGACCCAGTACTTC CASPTGGQETQYF
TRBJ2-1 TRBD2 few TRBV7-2 TGTGCCAGCAGCAAATGGGGGGCTAGCGGGAGCAATGAGCAGTTCTTC CASSKWGASGSNEQFF
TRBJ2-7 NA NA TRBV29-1 TGCAGCGTTGAAGACCCCTGGGGACCCTACGAGCAGTACTTC CSVEDPWGPYEQYF
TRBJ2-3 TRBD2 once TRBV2 TGTGCCAGCAGCGGGGGGGTGCTACAAATTCTCCCAGATACGCAGTATTTT CASSGGVLQILPDTQYF
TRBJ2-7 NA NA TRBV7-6 TGTGCCAGCAGCCCCACCCACCGGGGAACTTACGAGCAGTACTTC CASSPTHRGTYEQYF
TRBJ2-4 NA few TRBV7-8 TGTGCCAGCGGCGACTCCTTAGCCAAAAACATTCAGTACTTC CASGDSLAKNIQYF